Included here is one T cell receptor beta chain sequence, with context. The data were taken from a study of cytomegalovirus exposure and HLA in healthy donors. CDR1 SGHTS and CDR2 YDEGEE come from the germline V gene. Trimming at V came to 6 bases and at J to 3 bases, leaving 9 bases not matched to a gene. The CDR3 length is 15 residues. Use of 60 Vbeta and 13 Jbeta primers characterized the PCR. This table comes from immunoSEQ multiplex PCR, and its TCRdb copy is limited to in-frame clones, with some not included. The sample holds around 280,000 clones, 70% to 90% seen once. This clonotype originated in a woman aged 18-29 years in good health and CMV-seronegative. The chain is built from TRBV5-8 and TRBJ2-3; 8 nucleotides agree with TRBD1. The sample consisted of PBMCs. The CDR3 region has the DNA TGTGCCAGCAACCAGGGGGCGCATGTTACAGATACGCAGTATTTT. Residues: CASNQGAHVTDTQYF.